These 26 T cell receptor beta chains share one sample of origin, sequenced in a study of blood T cells in healthy people across ages. Next came a second PCR, run for about 6 to 12 cycles, which used a sample-barcoded 5' primer along with a J-beta primer mix. TCRdb used MiXCR to reprocess the 5' RACE reads, holding one entry per CDR3 protein. The repertoire holds roughly 1.5 million distinct CDR3 sequences, with approximately 42% as singletons. Sequencing used blood. All receptors derive from a woman aged 18-35 years in good health.

This clonotype was found once. This may be a read error: a much more frequent sequence differs by one nucleotide. The chain uses TRBV11-2 and TRBJ2-1; a weak D match, TRBD2 (5 bases). The CDR3 extends over 15 amino acids. Germline CDR1 reads SGHAT; CDR2 reads FQNNGV. The CDR3 DNA is TGTGTCAGCAGCTTCGGACTCACCTCCTACAATGAGCAGTTCTTC. This codes for CVSSFGLTSYNEQFF.

V and J are TRBV6-6 and TRBJ2-5, with D tentatively TRBD1 (6 bases). V lost 2 bases and J lost 5, with 15 bases in between. Germline V gene data show CDR1 as MNHNY and CDR2 as SVGAGI (reference sequence). The CDR3 is 15 amino acids. Here the CDR3 reads CASSYSLRGSETQYF. As DNA, the CDR3 is TGTGCCAGCAGTTACAGTCTCAGGGGCAGCGAGACCCAGTACTTC.

This chain links TRBV7-2 with TRBJ2-3, with a weak D call TRBD2 (6 bases). CDR3 length: 16 residues. Germline CDR1 is SGHTA and CDR2 is FQGNSA. V dropped 5 bases and J dropped 0 bases, with 15 bases sitting between them. CDR3 region: CASSLDSSGSTDTQYF. CDR3 nucleotide sequence: TGTGCCAGCAGCCTAGACTCCAGCGGGAGCACAGATACGCAGTATTTT.

The V gene is TRBV4-2, the J gene TRBJ1-1; D possibly corresponds to TRBD1 (5 bases). This CDR3 spans 12 amino acids. Trimming took 1 base from V and 6 from J, leaving 6 bases between them. Germline loops: CDR1 LGHNA, CDR2 YNFKEQ. DNA for the CDR3: TGTGCCAGCAGCCAAGGGGGCCCTGAAGCTTTCTTT. This gives the protein CASSQGGPEAFF.

This clonotype was seen a few times. The V call is TRBV27, the J call TRBJ2-3; TRBD2 matches at 9 bases. V shed 9 bases, J shed 4 bases, and the junction held 8 bases outside the gene matches. This CDR3 has 14 amino acids. Germline assignment: CDR1 MNHEY and CDR2 SMNVEV (reference sequence). In DNA form, the CDR3 reads TGTGCCAGTCATAGCGGGAGCTGGGCAGATACGCAGTATTTT. This translates into CASHSGSWADTQYF.

The rearrangement links TRBV28 to TRBJ1-2, with TRBD1 as a possible D gene (6 bases). CDR1 is MDHEN, CDR2 SYDVKM, per germline. The CDR3 length is 13 residues. Trimming took off 8 bases at V and 5 bases at J, with 15 bases between the two ends. As DNA, the CDR3 is TGTGCCAGCGGGGGGCTTCCGCCTTATGGCTACACCTTC. This encodes CASGGLPPYGYTF.

With respect to this clonotype: The junction does not match germline at one end; this may be a read error. The chain employs TRBV12-3 or TRBV12-4 and TRBJ2-3; unclear D gene. The CDR3 spans 13 residues. The DNA for the CDR3 is TGTGCCAGCAGTTCTGGGAACACAGATATGCAGTATTTT. This gives the protein CASSSGNTDMQYF.

This chain links TRBV10-3 with TRBJ2-1, with TRBD2 matching over 9 bases. Germline CDR1 ENHRY, CDR2 SYGVKD. The V and J ends lost 10 bases and 2 bases, in that order; junction bases with no gene match: 3. The CDR3 has 13 residues. CDR3: CATRLAAYNEQFF. Here the CDR3 DNA reads TGTGCCACCAGACTAGCGGCCTACAATGAGCAGTTCTTC.

The CDR3 loop is CSGPGFEQYF. The CDR3 DNA sequence: TGCAGCGGACCGGGATTTGAGCAGTACTTC. The chain links TRBV29-1 to TRBJ2-7, with a weak D call TRBD2 (5 bases). CDR3 length equals 10 residues. Trimming took off 7 bases at V and 7 bases at J, with 11 bases between the two ends. In germline, CDR1 is SQVTM, CDR2 ANQGSEA.

The chain is built from TRBV15 and TRBJ1-2, with 9 bases that match TRBD1. The CDR3 has 14 residues. The V gene end was trimmed by 0 bases and the J gene end by 10 bases; junction bases not matched to a gene: 6. Germline loops: CDR1 LNHNV, CDR2 YYDKDF (reference sequence). The CDR3 DNA is TGTGCCACCAGCAGAGATGCGGGACAGGGCGACTACACCTTC. This encodes CATSRDAGQGDYTF.

Of note for this clonotype: Mismatch with germline at one junction end may stem from a read error. The rearrangement joins TRBV12-3 or TRBV12-4 to TRBJ2-3, with 7 bases aligning to TRBD1. The CDR3 has 15 amino acids. In DNA form, the CDR3 reads TGTGCCAGCATTTTACCGACAGGGAAAGCAGATACGCAGTATTTT. It codes for CASILPTGKADTQYF.

This clonotype appeared a few times. The rearrangement uses TRBV27 and TRBJ1-1; no clear D gene. The V and J ends lost 6 bases and 1 base respectively, with 18 bases between them. This CDR3 spans 16 amino acids. From germline, CDR1 is MNHEY and CDR2 SMNVEV (reference sequence). CDR3 region: CASRNLLDLANTEAFF. CDR3 nucleotides: TGTGCCAGCAGGAACCTCCTGGATTTAGCGAACACTGAAGCTTTCTTT.

This clonotype has a handful of counts. V gene TRBV11-2 combines with J gene TRBJ1-2; 7 positions agree with TRBD1. This CDR3 is built from 20 residues. The V and J ends lost 5 bases and 5 bases, in that order; junction bases with no gene match: 26. Germline CDR1 SGHAT, CDR2 FQNNGV. As DNA, the CDR3 is TGTGCCAGCAGCCCTGTCGACAGGGCAGGCAAGAGAGTTGGGGGGTATGGCTACACCTTC. Its protein is CASSPVDRAGKRVGGYGYTF. Looking up the rest from reference TRBV11-2 and TRBJ1-2 gives the full variable domain: EAGVAQSPRYKIIEKRQSVAFWCNPISGHATLYWYQQILGQGPKLLIQFQNNGVVDDSQLPKDRFSAERLKGVDSTLKIQPAKLEDSAVYLCASSPVDRAGKRVGGYGYTFGSGTRLTVV.

The CDR3: CASSSRGSYEQFF. DNA of the CDR3: TGTGCCAGCAGCTCGAGGGGCAGCTATGAGCAGTTCTTC. The chain has TRBV11-1 and TRBJ2-1; perhaps D is TRBD1 or TRBD2 (5 bases each). This CDR3 contains 13 residues. Germline CDR1 SGHAT, CDR2 FQDESV (reference sequence). Deletions cut 4 bases from V and 8 bases from J, with 12 bases between.

V and J are TRBV20-1 and TRBJ1-6; D is unresolved. The germline gives CDR1 DFQATT, CDR2 SNEGSKA (reference sequence). The CDR3 runs to 13 residues. The V end lost 1 base, the J end lost 5 bases, and 6 bases lay between the germline ends. This CDR3 is CSARGRDNSPLHF. The CDR3, as DNA: TGCAGTGCTAGAGGACGGGATAATTCACCCCTCCACTTT.

This clonotype was found a few times. The chain is built from TRBV7-2 and TRBJ2-7; a weak D match, TRBD1 (6 bases). Trimming stripped 5 bases from V and 3 bases from J, with 14 bases between. This CDR3 region has 14 residues. Germline lookup yields CDR1 SGHTA and CDR2 FQGNSA. The CDR3 loop reads CASSIRDKDYEQYF. In DNA form, the CDR3 reads TGTGCCAGCAGCATCCGGGACAAAGACTACGAGCAGTACTTC.

The J gene is TRBJ2-1, the V gene TRBV4-1; TRBD1 might be the D (7 bases). Between the trimmed V and J ends, which lost 4 bases and 5 bases, there was a span of 18 bases. Germline loops: CDR1 MGHRA, CDR2 YSYEKL. The CDR3 is 16 residues long. CDR3 sequence reads: CASSPPRGEGDNEQFF. CDR3 in DNA: TGCGCCAGCAGCCCCCCCAGGGGGGAAGGGGACAATGAGCAGTTCTTC.

The chain combines TRBV3-1 with TRBJ1-5; no reliable D call. CDR1 is LGHDT and CDR2 is YNNKEL in the germline V gene (reference sequence). The CDR3 sequence is 14 residues long. V was pared by 4 bases and J by 7 bases, with 14 bases between. CDR3 DNA sequence: TGTGCCAGCAGCCCCTGGCGGGCAGGACAGCCCCAGCATTTT. This codes for CASSPWRAGQPQHF.

The table lists this clonotype with a few counts. The gene calls are TRBV2 and TRBJ1-1; 10 nucleotides align to TRBD1. This CDR3 spans 13 amino acids. Germline values: CDR1 SNHLY, CDR2 FYNNEI. The V gene end was trimmed by 10 bases and the J gene end by 7 bases; junction bases not matched to a gene: 9. DNA of the CDR3: TGTGCCATCCCGGGACAGGGGAGGGGTGAAGCTTTCTTT. Encoded protein: CAIPGQGRGEAFF.

The chain links TRBV6-2 or TRBV6-3 to TRBJ1-1; unclear D gene. Trimming took off 8 bases at V and 0 bases at J, with 13 bases between the two ends. Germline V CDR1 and CDR2: MNHEY, SVGEGT. The CDR3 loop spans 14 amino acids. CDR3 amino acids: CASRPGPVNTEAFF. The DNA for the CDR3 is TGTGCCAGCCGTCCCGGCCCCGTGAACACTGAAGCTTTCTTT.

The chain employs TRBV3-1 and TRBJ2-1, with 7 nucleotides matching TRBD2. Germline assignment: CDR1 LGHDT and CDR2 YNNKEL (reference sequence). The CDR3 has 14 residues. After removal of 0 bases from V and 9 bases from J, the junction contained 5 bases not matched to a gene. The CDR3 protein is CASSQDQLAFEQFF. CDR3 DNA: TGTGCCAGCAGCCAAGATCAACTAGCGTTTGAGCAGTTCTTC.

The chain recombines TRBV29-1 with TRBJ1-2, with 7 bases identical to TRBD1. This CDR3 has 13 amino acids. Germline V CDR1 and CDR2: SQVTM, ANQGSEA. V trimming: 1 base; J trimming: 4 bases; junction bases outside the gene matches: 3. The CDR3 sequence is CSVEGQGFYGYTF. CDR3 nucleotides: TGCAGCGTTGAAGGACAGGGTTTCTATGGCTACACCTTC.

The chain recombines TRBV6-2 or TRBV6-3 with TRBJ2-3; either TRBD1 or TRBD2 may fit D (5 bases each). The germline gives CDR1 MNHEY, CDR2 SVGEGT. This CDR3 is 16 amino acids long. V was cut by 2 bases and J by 10 bases, with 22 bases left in between. The CDR3 spells CASSYPAGTSAVSQYF. DNA for the CDR3: TGTGCCAGCAGTTACCCCGCCGGGACCTCAGCAGTGTCGCAGTATTTT.

This clonotype turned up a few times. The gene calls are TRBV14 and TRBJ1-4, with no clear D. Germline V gene sequence: CDR1 SGHDN, CDR2 FVKESK. The CDR3 contains 16 residues. Between the trimmed V and J ends, which lost 5 bases and 7 bases, there was a span of 20 bases. The CDR3 here is CASSFVGSARLEKLFF. The CDR3 region has the DNA TGTGCCAGCAGCTTTGTGGGATCAGCGAGGCTTGAAAAACTGTTTTTT.

This clonotype was detected only a few times. This chain links TRBV6-5 with TRBJ2-4, with 7 positions matching TRBD2. The CDR3 has 13 residues. The germline CDR1 and CDR2 sequences are MNHEY and SVGAGI. Trimming took 6 bases from V and 12 from J; bases not matched to a gene: 11. This CDR3 is CASSPGRPPTQYF. As DNA, the CDR3 is TGTGCCAGCAGCCCCGGGAGGCCCCCAACTCAGTACTTC.

This clonotype has only a few counts. The chain employs TRBV12-3 or TRBV12-4 and TRBJ2-1; D unclear. Between the trimmed V and J ends, which lost 0 bases and 8 bases, there was a span of 20 bases. The CDR3 totals 17 residues. CDR3 bases: TGTGCCAGCAGTTTAGCCGAAGTTTGGGCCAGCAGTGATGAGCAGTTCTTC. Its protein is CASSLAEVWASSDEQFF.